Listed below are T cell receptor beta chains from one sample, sequenced in a study of OX40 agonist ivuxolimab in advanced cancers. Assay: immunoSEQ multiplex PCR; the TCRdb copy retains only in-frame clones and omits some. The top ten hold over 0.4% of the sample, which has 73,000 or so clones, 82% seen once. The sample consisted of CD4+ or CD8+ T cells sorted from blood, taken in a trial of the OX40 agonist ivuxolimab. The source of these receptors is an adult with an advanced solid tumor such as melanoma, head and neck, liver or kidney cancer. Each CDR3 is given with its conserved first and last residue. A D gene is named only where the DNA matches it firmly. Clone size is stated in some rows and not others, as once, few, many or a class when expanded.

size	V	D	length	J	DNA	CDR3
once	TRBV11-2	NA	11	TRBJ2-5	TGTGCCAGCAGCTCGGCGGAGACCCAGTACTTC	CASSSAETQYF
NA	TRBV28	TRBD2	15	TRBJ2-3	TGTGCCAGCAGTTTACTAGCGGGCCTCACAGATACGCAGTATTTT	CASSLLAGLTDTQYF
NA	TRBV5-4	TRBD2	16	TRBJ2-1	TGTGCCAGCAGCTCGGGACTAGCGGGAGCAGGTAATGAGCAGTTCTTC	CASSSGLAGAGNEQFF
NA	TRBV5-5	NA	15	TRBJ2-1	TGTGCCAGCAGCTTGGAGGGTAGCGGTTACAATGAGCAGTTCTTC	CASSLEGSGYNEQFF
NA	TRBV7-2	TRBD2	13	TRBJ2-1	TGTGCCAGCAGCTTAGGGACTAGCGGGAGTTTGTTCTTC	CASSLGTSGSLFF
NA	TRBV2	TRBD2	13	TRBJ2-4	TGTGCCAGCAGGACGACTAGCCTGGACATTCAGTACTTC	CASRTTSLDIQYF
NA	TRBV15	TRBD1	19	TRBJ1-2	TGTGCCACCAGCAGAGAACCCGGACAGGGGGTATCAGCTAACTATGGCTACACCTTC	CATSREPGQGVSANYGYTF
NA	TRBV6-6	TRBD1	12	TRBJ1-2	TGTGCCAGCACCACAGGGGCCTATGGCTACACCTTC	CASTTGAYGYTF
NA	TRBV19	NA	15	TRBJ2-2	TGTGCCAGTAGTACCTCGACAGGGAGGACCGGGGAGCTGTTTTTT	CASSTSTGRTGELFF
NA	TRBV28	NA	11	TRBJ2-5	TGTGCCTCGGAAATTCAAGAGACCCAGTACTTC	CASEIQETQYF
NA	TRBV15	NA	15	TRBJ2-3	TGTGCCACCAGCAGAGATAGGGGGGAAACAGATACGCAGTATTTT	CATSRDRGETDTQYF
NA	TRBV5-5	TRBD1	16	TRBJ1-5	TGTGCCAGCAGCTTGGACAGGGGTGAAGTGGGACAGCCCCAGCATTTT	CASSLDRGEVGQPQHF
NA	TRBV18	NA	14	TRBJ1-1	TGTGCCAGCTCACCCAGTGGCGCGGGTACTGAAGCTTTCTTT	CASSPSGAGTEAFF
NA	TRBV18	NA	14	TRBJ1-6	TGTGCCAGCTCACCGGGGTCTTATAATTCACCCCTCCACTTT	CASSPGSYNSPLHF
NA	TRBV19	TRBD1	15	TRBJ2-5	TGTGCCAGTAGTATGGATGGACAGGGGGTTCAGACCCAGTACTTC	CASSMDGQGVQTQYF
NA	TRBV6-5	TRBD1	12	TRBJ1-1	TGTGCCAGCAGCTTTGGGACAGGGGAAGCTTTCTTT	CASSFGTGEAFF
NA	TRBV28	TRBD1	13	TRBJ2-7	TGTGCCAGCAGTCCCTCCGGGACAGTATTGTCGTACTTC	CASSPSGTVLSYF
NA	TRBV11-2	NA	14	TRBJ2-1	TGTGCCAGCAGCTCCAGCCGCCGTTGGGCCGAGCAGTTCTTC	CASSSSRRWAEQFF
NA	TRBV5-1	TRBD2	14	TRBJ2-5	TGCGCCAGCAGGGACCCAGCGGGGGTAGAGACCCAGTACTTC	CASRDPAGVETQYF
NA	TRBV11-2	TRBD1	15	TRBJ2-1	TGTGCCAGCAGCCTACGGGACAGGGACTACAATGAGCAGTTCTTC	CASSLRDRDYNEQFF
NA	TRBV18	NA	14	TRBJ1-1	TGTGCCAGCTCACCACTGGACGGGGAATCTGAAGCTTTCTTT	CASSPLDGESEAFF
NA	TRBV10-1	TRBD2	15	TRBJ2-3	TGCGCCAGCAGGCGACTAGCGGTCAAGAGGGATACGCAGTATTTT	CASRRLAVKRDTQYF
NA	TRBV11-2	NA	15	TRBJ2-5	TGTGCCAGCAGCCACCAACAACAGGGTTGGGAGACCCAGTACTTC	CASSHQQQGWETQYF
NA	TRBV11-2	TRBD1	16	TRBJ2-7	TGTGCCAGCAGCCCGCGGACCGGGACAGCTACCTACGAGCAGTACTTC	CASSPRTGTATYEQYF